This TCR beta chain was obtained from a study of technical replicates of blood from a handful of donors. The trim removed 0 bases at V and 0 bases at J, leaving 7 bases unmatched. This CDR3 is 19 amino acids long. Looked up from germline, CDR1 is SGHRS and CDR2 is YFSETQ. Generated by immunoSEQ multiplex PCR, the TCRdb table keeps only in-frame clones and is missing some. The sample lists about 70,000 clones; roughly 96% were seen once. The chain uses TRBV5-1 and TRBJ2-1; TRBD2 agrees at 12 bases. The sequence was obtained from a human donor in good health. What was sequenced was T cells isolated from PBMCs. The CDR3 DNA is TGCGCCAGCAGCTTGGCCCTAGCGGGAGGGCGGAGCTCCTACAATGAGCAGTTCTTC. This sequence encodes CASSLALAGGRSSYNEQFF.